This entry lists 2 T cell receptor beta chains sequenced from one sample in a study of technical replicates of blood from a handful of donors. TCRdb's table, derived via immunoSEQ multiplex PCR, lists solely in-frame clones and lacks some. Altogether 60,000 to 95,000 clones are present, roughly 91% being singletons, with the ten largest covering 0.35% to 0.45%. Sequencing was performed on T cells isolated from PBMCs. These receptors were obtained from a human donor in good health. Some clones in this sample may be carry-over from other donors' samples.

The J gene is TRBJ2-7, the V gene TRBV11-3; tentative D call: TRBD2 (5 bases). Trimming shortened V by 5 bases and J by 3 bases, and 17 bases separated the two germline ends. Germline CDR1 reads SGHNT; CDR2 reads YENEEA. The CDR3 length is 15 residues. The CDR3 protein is CASSRSGVRNYEQYF. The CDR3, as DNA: TGTGCCAGCAGCCGATCCGGGGTGAGAAACTACGAGCAGTACTTC.

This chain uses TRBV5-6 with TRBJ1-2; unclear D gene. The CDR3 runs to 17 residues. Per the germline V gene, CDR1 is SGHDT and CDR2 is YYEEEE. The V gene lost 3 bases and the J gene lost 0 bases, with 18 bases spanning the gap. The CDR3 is CASSSGWKGGSNYGYTF. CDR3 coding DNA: TGTGCCAGCAGCTCCGGTTGGAAGGGAGGCTCTAACTATGGCTACACCTTC.